Following are 13 T cell receptor beta chains from one sample sequenced in a study of T-cell reconstitution after alpha-beta-depleted transplantation in children. It was with unique molecular identifiers that the TCRbeta library was prepared. MiXCR, run by TCRdb on the PCR reads, gives a single entry per CDR3 protein. Here the sample spans around 250,000 distinct CDR3 sequences, roughly 8% being singletons. The sequencing here drew on PBMCs, mostly from graft donor cells, taken 180 days after TCRalphabeta/CD19-depleted stem cell transplant. These TCRs come from a male patient aged 10-17 years who had a stem cell transplant for acute lymphoblastic leukemia, so the T cells may come from the graft donor.

This clonotype was counted ten times or more. This chain links TRBV29-1 with TRBJ2-7; D may correspond to TRBD1 or TRBD2 (6 bases each). The CDR3 covers 14 residues. V dropped 7 bases and J dropped 7 bases, with 23 bases sitting between them. The V gene's germline CDR1 is SQVTM and CDR2 ANQGSEA. In nucleotides, the CDR3 is TGCAGCGCCGGGGGCGGAAGCCCCCTGGGGGAGCAGTACTTC. It is translated as CSAGGGSPLGEQYF.

This clonotype was seen ten or more times. The genes are TRBV7-2 and TRBJ1-3; D might be TRBD1 (6 bases). The germline V gene encodes CDR1 SGHTA and CDR2 FQGNSA. CDR3 length: 14 residues. Trimming removed 5 bases at V and 9 bases at J, with 17 bases between. The CDR3 is CASSPLRGPGTIYF. CDR3 in DNA: TGTGCCAGCAGCCCACTACGGGGGCCGGGCACCATATATTTT. The entire variable domain, with the rest obtained from reference TRBV7-2 and TRBJ1-3, is as follows: GAGVSQSPSNKVTEKGKDVELRCDPISGHTALYWYRQSLGQGLEFLIYFQGNSAPDKSGLPSDRFSAERTGGSVSTLTIQRTQQEDSAVYLCASSPLRGPGTIYFGEGSWLTVV.

This clonotype was picked up many times. The V call is TRBV10-3, the J call TRBJ1-2, with TRBD1 as a possible D gene (6 bases). Trimming stripped 2 bases from V and 2 bases from J, with 6 bases between. CDR3 length equals 13 residues. Germline loops: CDR1 ENHRY, CDR2 SYGVKD. The CDR3 reads CAISEDRNYGYTF. The CDR3 DNA reads TGTGCCATCAGTGAGGACAGGAACTATGGCTACACCTTC.

This clonotype was found many times. The V and J genes are TRBV2 and TRBJ2-7, with D unresolved. The length of the CDR3 is 14 residues. Germline CDR1 SNHLY, CDR2 FYNNEI. Trimming left V 8 bases short and J 2 bases short, with 16 bases between. This chain's CDR3 is CASGSQLVAYEQYF. The CDR3, as DNA: TGTGCCAGCGGGTCGCAGTTGGTGGCCTACGAGCAGTACTTC.

This clonotype was counted ten times or more. V and J are TRBV20-1 and TRBJ2-7; 10 bases match TRBD2. CDR1 is DFQATT and CDR2 is SNEGSKA in the germline V gene (reference sequence). Trimming at V came to 3 bases and at J to 2 bases, leaving 16 bases not matched to a gene. The CDR3 has 18 amino acids. CDR3 region: CSARGFGRLAGETYEQYF. CDR3 nucleotide sequence: TGCAGTGCTAGGGGTTTCGGACGGCTAGCGGGGGAAACCTACGAGCAGTACTTC.

The chain uses TRBV5-4 and TRBJ2-2, with a possible D match to TRBD2 (6 bases). The CDR3 is 16 amino acids. The germline V gene encodes CDR1 SGHNT and CDR2 YYREEE (reference sequence). Trimming removed 2 bases from V and 5 bases from J, with 16 bases in between. The chain's CDR3 is CASSLGQPGVTGELFF. As DNA, the CDR3 is TGTGCCAGCAGCTTAGGGCAGCCGGGAGTAACCGGGGAGCTGTTTTTT.

There are many counts of this clonotype. The chain couples TRBV28 to TRBJ1-4; 7 bases are shared with TRBD1. Germline V gene sequence: CDR1 MDHEN, CDR2 SYDVKM. J gave up 5 bases and V 0 bases, and 3 bases lay outside the gene matches. This CDR3 has 15 amino acids. CDR3 sequence reads: CASSLWGQLNEKLFF. The CDR3 nucleotides are TGTGCCAGCAGTTTATGGGGACAGCTGAATGAAAAACTGTTTTTT. The full variable domain, in which reference TRBV28 and TRBJ1-4 provide the parts outside the CDR3, is DVKVTQSSRYLVKRTGEKVFLECVQDMDHENMFWYRQDPGLGLRLIYFSYDVKMKEKGDIPEGYSVSREKKERFSLILESASTNQTSMYLCASSLWGQLNEKLFFGSGTQLSVL.

This clonotype was seen at least ten times. The rearrangement joins TRBV5-1 to TRBJ2-7; D gene uncertain. Germline-derived CDR1 and CDR2 are SGHRS and YFSETQ. V shed 4 bases and J shed 0 bases, with 11 bases lying between them. CDR3 size: 14 residues. The CDR3 is CASSTQTSSYEQYF. In DNA, the CDR3 is TGCGCCAGCAGCACCCAGACAAGCTCCTACGAGCAGTACTTC.

This clonotype has ten or more counts. V and J are TRBV12-3 or TRBV12-4 and TRBJ2-7; perhaps TRBD1 as D (6 bases). This CDR3 is 13 amino acids long. V dropped 6 bases and J dropped 12 bases, with 21 bases sitting between them. CDR3 protein: CASSRRAGTRTYF. The DNA of the CDR3 is TGTGCCAGCAGCCGACGAGCCGGGACACGTACGTACTTC.

In its sample, this clonotype was seen many times. Likely a read error: the CDR3 ends without its conserved phenylalanine or tryptophan. The DNA is left out, because the CDR3 cannot be placed on it with certainty; the CDR3 is given as TCRdb lists it. The chain is built from TRBV10-2 and TRBJ2-1; the table gives TRBD1 as D, unverified against the DNA. The CDR3 is 12 amino acids long, termini counted. Germline assignment: CDR1 WSHSY and CDR2 SAAADI. The CDR3 is CASSEFRQGGAL.

This clonotype came up many times. The chain joins TRBV27 to TRBJ2-1; D uncertain. CDR1 and CDR2 (germline): MNHEY, SMNVEV (reference sequence). The CDR3 covers 15 residues. V shed 3 bases and J shed 0 bases, with 9 bases lying between them. For the CDR3, the DNA is TGTGCCAGCAGTTTCGCGGTCGGCTCCTACAATGAGCAGTTCTTC. Translated, it gives CASSFAVGSYNEQFF.

The table lists this clonotype with many counts. The CDR3 is CASSSRGGGEETQYF. In DNA form, the CDR3 reads TGTGCCAGCAGTTCCAGGGGGGGAGGAGAAGAGACCCAGTACTTC. The chain carries TRBV12-3 or TRBV12-4 and TRBJ2-5; D could derive from TRBD1 or TRBD2 (7 bases each). Trimming took off 4 bases at V and 3 bases at J, with 15 bases between the two ends. The CDR3 has 15 amino acids.

There are many counts of this clonotype. V and J are TRBV20-1 and TRBJ1-4; D not certain. Trimming pared 6 bases from V and 4 bases from J, leaving 15 bases between. Germline CDR1 DFQATT, CDR2 SNEGSKA (reference sequence). CDR3 length: 14 residues. CDR3 residues: CSARSLVVNEKLFF. CDR3 DNA: TGCAGTGCCCGGTCGTTAGTAGTTAATGAAAAACTGTTTTTT.